The source of this T cell receptor (beta chain) is a study of T-cell reconstitution after alpha-beta-depleted transplantation in children. Germline lookup yields CDR1 SQVTM and CDR2 ANQGSEA. The ends were cut back, 4 bases at V and 0 bases at J, with 9 bases in the middle. The CDR3 totals 13 residues. Unique molecular identifiers featured in how the TCRbeta library was prepared. TCRdb passed the PCR reads through MiXCR, listing each CDR3 protein once. The table includes about 300,000 distinct CDR3 sequences, 9.5% to 13% detected once. This clonotype was picked up many times. The sample consisted of PBMCs, taken before TCRalphabeta/CD19-depleted stem cell transplant. This chain connects TRBV29-1 to TRBJ1-1; D is uncertain. The receptor's source is a boy in the first two years of life with acute myeloid leukemia, due to receive a stem cell transplant. CDR3 sequence: CSVGAVMNTEAFF. The CDR3 bases are TGCAGCGTTGGAGCAGTTATGAACACTGAAGCTTTCTTT.